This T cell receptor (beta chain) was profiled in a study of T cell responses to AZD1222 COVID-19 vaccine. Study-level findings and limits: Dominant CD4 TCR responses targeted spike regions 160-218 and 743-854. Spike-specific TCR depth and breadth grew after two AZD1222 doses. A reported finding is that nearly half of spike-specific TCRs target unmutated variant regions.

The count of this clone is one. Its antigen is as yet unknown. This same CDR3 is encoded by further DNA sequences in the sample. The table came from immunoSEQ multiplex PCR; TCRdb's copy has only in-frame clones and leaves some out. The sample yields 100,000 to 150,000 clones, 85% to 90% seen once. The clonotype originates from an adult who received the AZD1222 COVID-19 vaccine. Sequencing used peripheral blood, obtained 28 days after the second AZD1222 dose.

This chain's CDR3 is CASGDGSNQPQHF. The CDR3 region has the DNA TGTGCTAGCGGGGACGGGAGCAATCAGCCCCAGCATTTT. This chain connects TRBV6-5 to TRBJ1-5, with a weak D call TRBD1 (5 bases). CDR3 length: 13 residues. From germline, CDR1 is MNHEY and CDR2 SVGAGI.